Below, one T cell receptor beta chain is given with its context. Its antigen is still unknown. These data come from a study of cytomegalovirus exposure and HLA in healthy donors. Overall study context: Genotyping of more than 300 donors showed that 65% to 90% belonged to the Caucasian-associated ancestry cluster. Findings of the study overall: For most TCR beta V segments, an earlier analysis put the productive rate at about 87% or about 30% of the time. A cluster of highly shared sequence variants was likely a sequencing artifact.

Trimming cost V 3 bases and J 2 bases, with 14 bases left between them. CDR3 length: 17 residues. CDR1 is SGHTA and CDR2 is FQGTGA in the germline V gene. PCR used 60 Vbeta primers and 13 Jbeta primers. Study processing details: As a later analysis found, there were 82 million or so unique TCR beta chains, of which some 10 million were shared. The method was immunoSEQ multiplex PCR; TCRdb's version includes in-frame clones alone and lacks a portion of them. The V and J calls and the clone size are those of that table, but D and trimming were determined from the DNA. This sample has 140,000 to 150,000 clones, with approximately 68% found just once.

This chain links TRBV7-3 with TRBJ2-6; no firm D call. Sequenced sample: PBMCs. This sequence originates from a man aged 55 to 70 in good health and CMV-seronegative. This chain's CDR3 is CASSFSVRRTGANVLTF. CDR3 coding DNA: TGTGCCAGCAGCTTTTCCGTGAGGAGAACTGGGGCCAACGTCCTGACTTTC.